Listed below are T cell receptor beta chains from one sample, sequenced in a study of blood T cell repertoires in COVID-19. Generated by immunoSEQ multiplex PCR, the TCRdb table keeps only in-frame clones and is missing some. The repertoire holds about 340,000 clones, with just over 85% as singletons. Sample: PBMCs or T cells enriched from blood (not recorded which). These TCRs come from a middle-aged woman with acute COVID-19. Both conserved end residues are part of each CDR3. The D gene is left open where the match is weak. Clone size is shown for a subset of rows, as once, few, many or a class of expanded clone.

CDR3 protein | CDR3 DNA | V gene | clone size | D gene | J gene
CASRETGYGYTF | TGTGCCAGTAGAGAGACAGGCTATGGCTACACCTTC | TRBV19 | . | . | TRBJ1-2
CASSFMAGGYEQYF | TGTGCCAGCAGCTTCATGGCAGGGGGCTACGAGCAGTACTTC | TRBV7-2 | . | TRBD1 | TRBJ2-7
CASSLGPGQVYEQYF | TGTGCCAGCAGCTTGGGACCAGGACAGGTTTACGAGCAGTACTTC | TRBV5-5 | . | TRBD1 | TRBJ2-7
CASSPRDRDEKLFF | TGTGCCAGCAGCCCTAGGGACAGGGATGAAAAACTGTTTTTT | TRBV9 | . | TRBD1 | TRBJ1-4
CAIRLDSDTEAFF | TGTGCCATCAGGTTGGACTCGGACACTGAAGCTTTCTTT | TRBV10-3 | . | . | TRBJ1-1
CASSLTGTYEQYF | TGTGCCAGCAGTTTGACAGGGACCTACGAGCAGTACTTC | TRBV28 | . | TRBD1 | TRBJ2-7
CATQKGDRSHTGELFF | TGTGCCACTCAAAAGGGCGACAGGTCGCACACCGGGGAGCTGTTTTTT | TRBV25-1 | . | . | TRBJ2-2
CASSQAPFGSMNTEAFF | TGTGCCAGCAGCCAAGCCCCCTTTGGGAGCATGAACACTGAAGCTTTCTTT | TRBV3-1/TRBV3-2 | . | . | TRBJ1-1
CASSPELAGANVLTF | TGTGCCAGCTCACCGGAGCTTGCTGGGGCCAACGTCCTGACTTTC | TRBV18 | . | . | TRBJ2-6
CASKEAGASAEEGYTF | TGTGCCAGTAAAGAAGCGGGGGCTAGCGCCGAAGAGGGCTACACCTTC | TRBV19 | . | . | TRBJ1-2
CASSSETGYRTYEQYF | TGTGCCAGCAGTTCCGAGACAGGGTATAGGACCTACGAGCAGTACTTC | TRBV6-2/TRBV6-3 | once | TRBD1 | TRBJ2-7
CASSLGRGGSYEQYF | TGTGCCAGCAGCTTAGGGCGGGGGGGTTCCTACGAGCAGTACTTC | TRBV11-2 | . | TRBD2 | TRBJ2-7
CASSLRQGYEQYF | TGTGCCAGCAGCTTAAGGCAGGGGTACGAGCAGTACTTC | TRBV7-8 | . | . | TRBJ2-7
CASSSRTGNYGYTF | TGTGCCAGCAGCTCTAGGACAGGGAACTATGGCTACACCTTC | TRBV5-5 | . | TRBD1 | TRBJ1-2
CASSPNRGGSTF | TGTGCCAGCAGTCCAAACCGGGGTGGTAGTACCTTC | TRBV12-3/TRBV12-4 | . | . | TRBJ1-2
CASSFLSVNTEAFF | TGCGCCAGCAGCTTTTTGTCAGTAAACACTGAAGCTTTCTTT | TRBV5-1 | . | . | TRBJ1-1
CASSQERYQPQHF | TGTGCCAGCAGCCAAGAGAGGTACCAGCCCCAGCATTTT | TRBV3-1/TRBV3-2 | . | . | TRBJ1-5
CASSFIQGVYTEAFF | TGTGCCAGCAGCTTTATTCAGGGGGTTTATACTGAAGCTTTCTTT | TRBV5-6 | . | TRBD1 | TRBJ1-1
CASSHQGQGPNSPLHF | TGTGCCAGCAGCCACCAGGGACAGGGTCCTAATTCACCCCTCCACTTT | TRBV4-2 | . | TRBD1 | TRBJ1-6
CASSVGGGSTEAFF | TGTGCCAGCAGCGTAGGGGGAGGGAGCACTGAAGCTTTCTTT | TRBV9 | once | . | TRBJ1-1
CARARGLGKETQYF | TGTGCCAGAGCCAGGGGGCTCGGCAAAGAGACCCAGTACTTC | TRBV14 | . | TRBD1 | TRBJ2-5
CASSLQDFNEKLFF | TGCGCCAGCAGCTTGCAGGACTTTAATGAAAAACTGTTTTTT | TRBV5-1 | . | . | TRBJ1-4
CASSQTDSSYNSPLHF | TGCGCCAGCAGCCAGACCGACAGCTCCTATAATTCACCCCTCCACTTT | TRBV4-3 | . | . | TRBJ1-6
CASSQDLSGANVLTF | TGCGCCAGCAGCCAAGATCTCTCTGGGGCCAACGTCCTGACTTTC | TRBV4-1 | . | . | TRBJ2-6
CASSLVRGSNSPLHF | TGTGCCAGCAGCTTAGTTAGAGGCAGCAATTCACCCCTCCACTTT | TRBV7-2 | . | . | TRBJ1-6
CASSSRDPLQGRDGYTF | TGTGCCAGCAGCTCTCGTGATCCTCTACAGGGACGGGATGGCTACACCTTC | TRBV11-2 | . | . | TRBJ1-2
CASSPGTARSGANVLTF | TGTGCCAGCAGTCCAGGGACAGCGCGCTCTGGGGCCAACGTCCTGACTTTC | TRBV2 | . | TRBD1 | TRBJ2-6
CSVEQGNEQFF | TGCAGCGTTGAACAGGGCAATGAGCAGTTCTTC | TRBV29-1 | . | . | TRBJ2-1
CASSPRTAPDPQYF | TGTGCCAGCAGCCCCCGGACAGCCCCCGATCCCCAGTACTTC | TRBV7-2 | . | . | TRBJ2-5
CASSVSLAGVFGANVLTF | TGTGCCAGCAGCGTATCACTAGCGGGAGTTTTTGGGGCCAACGTCCTGACTTTC | TRBV9 | . | TRBD2 | TRBJ2-6
CASSQDSLNQPQHF | TGTGCCAGCAGTCAGGACAGTCTTAATCAGCCCCAGCATTTT | TRBV6-2/TRBV6-3 | . | . | TRBJ1-5
CASSTGQGWYGYTF | TGTGCCAGCAGTACCGGACAGGGGTGGTATGGCTACACCTTC | TRBV6-5 | . | TRBD1 | TRBJ1-2
CASRARSRGPSYGYTF | TGTGCCAGTAGGGCCCGTTCCAGGGGCCCTAGCTATGGCTACACCTTC | TRBV19 | once | . | TRBJ1-2
CASSSEGAWNEKLFF | TGCGCCAGCAGCTCAGAGGGGGCGTGGAATGAAAAACTGTTTTTT | TRBV5-1 | . | TRBD1 | TRBJ1-4
CASSQTIGTGYEKLFF | TGTGCCAGCAGCCAAACAATAGGGACAGGGTATGAAAAACTGTTTTTT | TRBV4-2 | . | TRBD1 | TRBJ1-4
CSVHRILNTEAFF | TGCAGCGTCCACAGGATCTTGAACACTGAAGCTTTCTTT | TRBV29-1 | . | . | TRBJ1-1
CASSFLRGGLHNEQFF | TGCGCCAGCAGCTTTCTGCGGGGGGGCCTCCACAATGAGCAGTTCTTC | TRBV5-1 | . | TRBD2 | TRBJ2-1
CASSLRLGPHEQYF | TGTGCCAGCAGCTTACGTCTGGGGCCCCACGAGCAGTACTTC | TRBV7-2 | . | . | TRBJ2-7
CSVWDSVSYEQYF | TGCAGCGTTTGGGACTCCGTCTCCTACGAGCAGTACTTC | TRBV29-1 | . | . | TRBJ2-7
CASSQGRGPNEKLFF | TGTGCCAGCAGCCAGGGCAGGGGTCCTAATGAAAAACTGTTTTTT | TRBV4-2 | few | . | TRBJ1-4
CASTSLARQASDQPQHF | TGTGCCAGCACCAGCCTCGCCCGACAGGCCTCCGATCAGCCCCAGCATTTT | TRBV27 | once | . | TRBJ1-5
CASSRQGYTDTQYF | TGTGCCAGCAGTCGACAGGGATACACAGATACGCAGTATTTT | TRBV6-2/TRBV6-3 | . | TRBD1 | TRBJ2-3
CASSRTGDSNQPQHF | TGTGCCAGCAGCAGGACAGGGGATAGCAATCAGCCCCAGCATTTT | TRBV4-2 | few | TRBD1 | TRBJ1-5
CSVGGPYGYTF | TGCAGTGTAGGCGGCCCTTATGGCTACACCTTC | TRBV20-1 | . | . | TRBJ1-2
CASSSSGEGEKLFF | TGTGCCAGCAGTTCGTCAGGGGAAGGGGAAAAACTGTTTTTT | TRBV28 | . | . | TRBJ1-4
CASSQSWTAGAFF | TGCGCCAGCAGCCAATCCTGGACTGCCGGGGCTTTCTTT | TRBV4-3 | . | . | TRBJ1-1
CASNPGARERKYNEQFF | TGTGCCAGCAACCCAGGGGCGCGGGAGAGAAAGTATAATGAGCAGTTCTTC | TRBV28 | . | . | TRBJ2-1
CASHFTGELFF | TGTGCCAGCCATTTCACCGGGGAGCTGTTTTTT | TRBV18 | . | . | TRBJ2-2
CASSLAGLGGYNEQFF | TGTGCCAGCAGCTTAGCGGGTCTAGGAGGCTACAATGAGCAGTTCTTC | TRBV7-6 | . | . | TRBJ2-1
CASSGRAEIGPLHF | TGTGCCAGCAGTGGGAGGGCAGAAATTGGCCCCCTCCACTTT | TRBV2 | . | . | TRBJ1-6
CASSGAAGILAKNIQYF | TGTGCCAGCAGTGGAGCCGCAGGGATTCTAGCCAAAAACATTCAGTACTTC | TRBV2 | . | . | TRBJ2-4
CASSPLGTDSGDF | TGTGCCAGCAGCCCTCTTGGGACAGACTCCGGGGATTTT | TRBV14 | . | TRBD1 | TRBJ2-3
CASSMGSGTKAFF | TGTGCCAGTAGTATGGGCTCCGGGACAAAAGCTTTCTTT | TRBV19 | . | . | TRBJ1-1
CASTPITGGSGYTF | TGTGCCAGCACACCTATCACAGGGGGCAGTGGCTACACCTTC | TRBV6-6 | . | TRBD1 | TRBJ1-2
CASSFRTSGGNPGELFF | TGTGCCAGCAGCTTTAGGACTAGCGGGGGAAACCCCGGGGAGCTATTTTTT | TRBV5-5 | . | TRBD2 | TRBJ2-2
CASSQDGQGSPSNQPQHF | TGTGCCAGCAGCCAAGACGGTCAGGGTAGCCCTAGCAATCAGCCCCAGCATTTT | TRBV4-2 | . | . | TRBJ1-5
CAISPTASYNSPLHF | TGTGCCATCAGCCCGACAGCTTCCTATAATTCACCCCTCCACTTT | TRBV10-3 | . | . | TRBJ1-6
CASSIEDREVHYEQYF | TGTGCCAGCAGCATAGAGGACAGGGAGGTTCACTACGAGCAGTACTTC | TRBV21-1 | . | . | TRBJ2-7
CASSPTGIYGNF | TGTGCCAGCAGTCCTACCGGGATTTACGGAAACTTC | TRBV28 | . | . | TRBJ2-7
CASSPGGRADFTDTQYF | TGTGCCAGCTCACCCGGCGGGAGGGCCGATTTCACAGATACGCAGTATTTT | TRBV18 | once | TRBD2 | TRBJ2-3